This T cell receptor (beta chain) was found in a study of radiation and T cells in renal cell carcinoma. The method was immunoSEQ multiplex PCR; TCRdb's version includes in-frame clones alone and lacks a portion of them. The sample records approximately 65,000 clones, around 80% being singletons. The V end was cut by 0 bases, the J end by 7 bases, with 9 bases between. CDR1 is SQVTM and CDR2 is ANQGSEA in the germline V gene. The CDR3 loop spans 12 amino acids. Time point described: blood 4 weeks post-SBRT, at nephrectomy. Treatment in this sample: 15 Gy SBRT to primary tumor, nephrectomy 4 weeks later.

The specimen was blood, collected from a patient whose treatment included radiotherapy and nephrectomy. This sequence was found in a man between 60 and 75 years old with renal cell carcinoma. The V call is TRBV29-1, the J call TRBJ2-5; D is possibly TRBD1 (5 bases). CDR3 loop: CSVEDRVGTQYF. The CDR3, as DNA: TGCAGCGTTGAAGACAGGGTGGGGACCCAGTACTTC.